This T cell receptor beta chain emerged from a study of metastatic and nonmetastatic thyroid tumors. This clone was counted once. Treatment of any kind had been given to no patient before thyroid surgery. In germline, CDR1 is SGHVS, CDR2 FQNEAQ. V lost 5 bases, J lost 8 bases, and 19 bases lay in between. This CDR3 is built from 15 residues. TCRdb reanalyzed the PCR reads via MiXCR. The sample has about 93,000 clones, roughly 12% seen once. The rearrangement joins TRBV7-8 to TRBJ2-1; perhaps TRBD1 as D (5 bases). The TCR was taken from a female donor with papillary thyroid cancer or a benign thyroid nodule (not recorded which). Some clones in this sample may be carry-over from other donors' samples. Sequencing used blood. CDR3 DNA sequence: TGTGCCAGCAGCCCAATGGGGCCAGGAGCCTATGAGCAGTTCTTC. Translating gives CASSPMGPGAYEQFF.